Here is one TCR beta chain with its context. The antigen is not known. This record belongs to a study of graft-versus-host responses after intestinal transplantation. For the study at large: Multivisceral, liver-intestinal, or isolated intestinal grafts were transplanted into recipients.

Findings and caveats of the study: Peak GvH clone levels in circulation were associated with early post-transplant HvG declines. Allograft clonal ratios (graft-versus-host to host-versus-graft) were high in patients who had graft-donor T cell macrochimerism.

The assay was immunoSEQ multiplex PCR, and TCRdb's table has in-frame clones only and misses some. This sample has about 20,000 clones; around 86% occur once, and the top ten carry approximately 9%. The germline V gene encodes CDR1 SGHRS and CDR2 YFSETQ. CDR3 size: 13 residues. The ends were cut back, 0 bases at V and 11 bases at J, with 14 bases in the middle. This chain links TRBV5-1 with TRBJ1-1; TRBD1 might be the D (6 bases). Sequenced here: PBMCs, sampled roughly 32 weeks after intestinal transplant. This receptor was obtained from a human patient who received an intestinal transplant, so some T cells may come from the graft donor. The CDR3 sequence: CASSLDPGHWAFF. The CDR3 DNA follows: TGCGCCAGCAGCTTGGACCCGGGACACTGGGCTTTCTTT.